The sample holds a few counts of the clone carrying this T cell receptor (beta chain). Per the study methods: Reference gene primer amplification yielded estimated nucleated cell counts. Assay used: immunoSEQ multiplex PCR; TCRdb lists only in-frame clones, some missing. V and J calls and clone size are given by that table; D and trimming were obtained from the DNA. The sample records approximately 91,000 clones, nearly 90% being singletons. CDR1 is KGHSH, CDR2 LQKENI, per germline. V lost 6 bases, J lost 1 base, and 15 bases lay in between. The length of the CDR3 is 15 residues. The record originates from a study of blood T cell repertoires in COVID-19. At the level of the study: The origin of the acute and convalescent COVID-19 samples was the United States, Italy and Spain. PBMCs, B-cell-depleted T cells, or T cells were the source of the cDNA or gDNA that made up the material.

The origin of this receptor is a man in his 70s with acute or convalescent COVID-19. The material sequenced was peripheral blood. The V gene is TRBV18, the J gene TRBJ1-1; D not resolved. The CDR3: CASSQAGRQNTEAFF. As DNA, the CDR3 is TGTGCCAGCTCCCAGGCGGGCAGGCAGAACACTGAAGCTTTCTTT.